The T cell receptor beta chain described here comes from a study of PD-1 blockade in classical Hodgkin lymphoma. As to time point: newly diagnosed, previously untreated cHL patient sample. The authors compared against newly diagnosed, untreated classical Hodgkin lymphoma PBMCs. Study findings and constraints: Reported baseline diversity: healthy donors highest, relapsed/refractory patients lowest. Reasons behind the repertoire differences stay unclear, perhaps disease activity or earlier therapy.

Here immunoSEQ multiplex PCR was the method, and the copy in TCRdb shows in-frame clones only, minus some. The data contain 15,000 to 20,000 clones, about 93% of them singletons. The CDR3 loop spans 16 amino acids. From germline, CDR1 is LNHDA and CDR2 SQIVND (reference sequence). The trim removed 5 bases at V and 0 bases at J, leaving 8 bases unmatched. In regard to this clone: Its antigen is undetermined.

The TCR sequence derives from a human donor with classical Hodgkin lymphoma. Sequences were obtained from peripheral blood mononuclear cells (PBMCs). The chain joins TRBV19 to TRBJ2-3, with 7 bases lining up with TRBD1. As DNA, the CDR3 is TGTGCCAGTAGTTCGACAGGGTTACGCAGCACAGATACGCAGTATTTT. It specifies CASSSTGLRSTDTQYF.